Below, 5 T cell receptor beta chains from the same sample are listed, as sequenced in a study of T cell repertoires in aging, cancer and after chemotherapy. Peripheral blood genomic DNA, not sorted cells or RNA, was the template. TRB rearrangements spanning V, D and J were amplified using mixed TRB-A/B primers. Each CDR3 protein gets one entry after TCRdb re-called the multiplex PCR reads with MiXCR. The sample includes some 7,000 distinct CDR3 sequences, about 38% of them seen just once. Sample: blood. Source of these receptors: a human donor in good health.

The rearrangement joins TRBV2 to TRBJ1-3; 7 bases map to TRBD1. The V gene end was trimmed by 7 bases and the J gene end by 4 bases; junction bases not matched to a gene: 4. Germline CDR1 SNHLY, CDR2 FYNNEI. CDR3 length: 13 amino acids. CDR3 protein: CASNPGQGNTIYF. The CDR3 nucleotides read TGTGCCAGCAACCCGGGACAGGGAAACACCATATATTTT.

This chain links TRBV6-2 or TRBV6-3 with TRBJ1-5, with D unclear. The CDR3 has 13 amino acids. V gave up 4 bases and J gave up 0 bases, with 4 bases separating them. Germline loops: CDR1 MNHEY, CDR2 SVGEGT. For the CDR3, the DNA is TGTGCCAGCAGTTCAGGTAGCAATCAGCCCCAGCATTTT. Translation: CASSSGSNQPQHF.

V usage is TRBV6-1 and J usage is TRBJ1-1; 8 bases fit TRBD1. V was clipped by 5 bases and J by 6 bases; unmatched bases: 14. The germline V gene has CDR1 MNHNS and CDR2 SASEGT. CDR3 length: 16 residues. The CDR3 loop is CASSPRGRLGNPEAFF. DNA of the CDR3: TGTGCCAGCAGTCCCAGGGGGCGCTTAGGTAACCCTGAAGCTTTCTTT.

This rearrangement joins TRBV6-5 to TRBJ2-4; 8 nucleotides line up with TRBD1. The CDR3 loop spans 15 amino acids. Germline V lookup: CDR1 MNHEY, CDR2 SVGAGI. J lost 3 bases, V lost 0 bases, and 1 base had no gene match. Written as DNA, the CDR3 is TGTGCCAGCAGTTACTCGACAGGGGTCAAAAACATTCAGTACTTC. This translates into CASSYSTGVKNIQYF.

In its sample, this clonotype was seen a few times. The chain's CDR3 is CASSFGRTSVQYF. CDR3 nucleotide sequence: TGTGCCAGCAGCTTTGGGCGGACATCGGTGCAGTACTTC. The chain links TRBV19 to TRBJ2-7, with a possible D match to TRBD1 (5 bases). Germline V lookup: CDR1 LNHDA, CDR2 SQIVND (reference sequence). The CDR3 loop spans 13 amino acids. V lost 9 bases to trimming and J lost 9 bases, with 21 bases between them. Complete variable domain (other parts from reference TRBV19 and TRBJ2-7): DGGITQSPKYLFRKEGQNVTLSCEQNLNHDAMYWYRQDPGQGLRLIYYSQIVNDFQKGDIAEGYSVSREKKESFPLTVTSAQKNPTAFYLCASSFGRTSVQYFGPGTRLTVT.